The 19 T cell receptor beta chains presented below share a single source sample, sequenced in a study of blood T cells in healthy people across ages. It was with a sample-barcoded 5' primer and a J-beta primer mix that a second PCR of about 6 to 12 cycles was run. TCRdb used MiXCR to reprocess the 5' RACE reads, holding one entry per CDR3 protein. The data show approximately 830,000 distinct CDR3 sequences, around two thirds seen once. The specimen sequenced was blood. The source is a young man in good health.

The chain is built from TRBV29-1 and TRBJ1-2; D ambiguous. CDR1 SQVTM and CDR2 ANQGSEA come from the germline V gene. Trimming took off 5 bases at V and 2 bases at J, with 6 bases between the two ends. The CDR3 is made up of 11 amino acids. The CDR3 is CSVQNNYGYTF. The DNA for the CDR3 is TGCAGCGTTCAAAACAACTATGGCTACACCTTC.

The V gene is TRBV29-1, the J gene TRBJ2-1; D is perhaps TRBD2 (6 bases). Germline-derived CDR1 and CDR2 are SQVTM and ANQGSEA. CDR3 size: 13 residues. Trimming cost V 6 bases and J 8 bases, with 17 bases left between them. The CDR3 spells CSVDGDLVHEQFF. The CDR3 DNA is TGCAGCGTGGACGGGGACTTAGTCCATGAGCAGTTCTTC.

The chain is built from TRBV5-4 and TRBJ2-3; D call uncertain. V was trimmed by 6 bases and J by 1 base, leaving 18 bases between them. Germline CDR1 is SGHNT and CDR2 is YYREEE (reference sequence). The CDR3 runs to 16 residues. CDR3 loop: CASTWFGLRGTDTQYF. DNA for the CDR3: TGTGCCAGCACCTGGTTCGGCCTGCGTGGCACAGATACGCAGTATTTT.

This clonotype was detected a few times. The chain links TRBV20-1 to TRBJ2-7; 7 bases are shared with TRBD1. The CDR3 runs to 11 residues. Per germline, CDR1 DFQATT and CDR2 SNEGSKA (reference sequence). CDR3 loop: CRTGRSYEQYF. In DNA, the CDR3 is TGCAGGACAGGGAGATCCTACGAGCAGTACTTC.

The chain links TRBV29-1 to TRBJ2-2, with a tentative D call TRBD2 (5 bases). The CDR3 sequence is 13 residues long. In germline, CDR1 is SQVTM, CDR2 ANQGSEA. CDR3 nucleotides: TGCAGTGCCGGGCGTAGCGTCACCGGGGAGCTGTTTTTT. Encoded protein: CSAGRSVTGELFF.

V and J are TRBV6-6 and TRBJ1-1; D might be TRBD1 (5 bases). Germline V lookup: CDR1 MNHNY, CDR2 SVGAGI (reference sequence). Trimming stripped 6 bases from V and 0 bases from J, with 11 bases between. The CDR3 contains 14 residues. The CDR3 sequence: CASRLGVLNTEAFF. As DNA, the CDR3 is TGTGCCAGCAGATTAGGGGTTTTGAACACTGAAGCTTTCTTT.

This clonotype has just a few counts. V gene TRBV20-1 combines with J gene TRBJ1-2; a weak D match, TRBD1 (5 bases). The V gene's germline CDR1 is DFQATT and CDR2 SNEGSKA (reference sequence). The CDR3 sequence is 13 residues long. Trimming stripped 8 bases from V and 2 bases from J, with 15 bases between. This CDR3 is CSPKDGGNYGYTF. Written as DNA, the CDR3 is TGCAGTCCCAAGGACGGGGGGAACTATGGCTACACCTTC.

The chain is built from TRBV7-3 and TRBJ2-1, with 12 positions matching TRBD2. The CDR3 consists of 15 residues. The ends lost 0 bases at V and 14 bases at J; junction bases unmatched: 8. Germline CDR1 reads SGHTA; CDR2 reads FQGTGA. CDR3: CASSLTGLAGGLKFF. CDR3 nucleotides: TGTGCCAGCAGCTTAACTGGGCTAGCGGGGGGGCTGAAGTTCTTC. The variable domain in full, completed from reference TRBV7-3 and TRBJ2-1, reads GAGVSQTPSNKVTEKGKYVELRCDPISGHTALYWYRQSLGQGPEFLIYFQGTGAADDSGLPNDRFFAVRPEGSVSTLKIQRTERGDSAVYLCASSLTGLAGGLKFFGPGTRLTVL.

The chain couples TRBV7-2 to TRBJ2-4, with a weak D call TRBD1 (5 bases). The DNA matches TRBJ2-7 better at its end, which makes the J call doubtful. Germline CDR1 reads SGHTA; CDR2 reads FQGNSA. This CDR3 is 15 amino acids long. CDR3 in amino acids: CASSLRGSLSYEQYF. CDR3 bases: TGTGCCAGCAGCTTAAGGGGTTCTCTTTCCTACGAGCAGTACTTC.

J is TRBJ2-3 and V is TRBV29-1, with D perhaps being TRBD1 or TRBD2 (5 bases each). The CDR3 is made up of 13 amino acids. V shed 4 bases and J shed 5 bases, with 13 bases lying between them. In germline, CDR1 is SQVTM, CDR2 ANQGSEA. This CDR3 is CSVVDGAIDTQYF. The CDR3 nucleotides are TGCAGCGTTGTTGACGGGGCGATAGATACGCAGTATTTT.

The J gene is TRBJ2-6, the V gene TRBV6-2 or TRBV6-3; 7 bases agree with TRBD2. V gave up 2 bases and J gave up 0 bases; unmatched junction bases: 4. Germline values: CDR1 MNHEY, CDR2 SVGEGT. CDR3 length equals 17 residues. The CDR3 sequence: CASSYVAGHSGANVLTF. The CDR3 DNA reads as TGTGCCAGCAGTTACGTAGCGGGCCACTCTGGGGCCAACGTCCTGACTTTC.

This clonotype occurred many times. The genes are TRBV4-3 and TRBJ2-1, with TRBD1 identical over 8 bases. This CDR3 comprises 14 residues. Germline loops: CDR1 LGHNA, CDR2 YSLEER. V was clipped by 4 bases and J by 10 bases; unmatched bases: 9. The CDR3 loop reads CASSRGSDREEQFF. Written as DNA, the CDR3 is TGCGCCAGCAGCCGGGGATCGGACAGGGAAGAGCAGTTCTTC.

This chain links TRBV27 with TRBJ1-2, with D perhaps TRBD1 (5 bases). V was cut by 6 bases and J by 4 bases, with 15 bases left in between. This CDR3 region has 14 residues. Germline V gives CDR1 MNHEY, CDR2 SMNVEV (reference sequence). CDR3 in amino acids: CASSTDMSSYGYTF. The CDR3 bases are TGTGCCAGCAGCACGGACATGTCAAGCTATGGCTACACCTTC.

V gene TRBV4-3 combines with J gene TRBJ2-2; TRBD2 matches 9 bases. With 2 bases clipped from V and 5 bases from J, the junction kept 9 bases outside the gene matches. Germline CDR1 LGHNA, CDR2 YSLEER. This CDR3 is 17 amino acids long. The chain's CDR3 is CASSQMGLAGRTGELFF. DNA of the CDR3: TGCGCCAGCAGCCAAATGGGTCTAGCGGGGCGGACCGGGGAGCTGTTTTTT.

The chain joins TRBV27 to TRBJ2-5, with 14 bases fitting TRBD2. V trimming: 5 bases; J trimming: 3 bases; junction bases outside the gene matches: 11. The V gene's germline CDR1 is MNHEY and CDR2 SMNVEV (reference sequence). This CDR3 is built from 18 residues. CDR3 DNA sequence: TGTGCCAGCAGTCCCTCGGGACTAGCGGGGGCCTGGGAAGAGACCCAGTACTTC. This codes for CASSPSGLAGAWEETQYF.

This clonotype was observed a handful of times. The CDR3 DNA sequence: TGCAGCGTCGCGGACAGGGGTGATAATTCACCCCTCCACTTT. Amino acids: CSVADRGDNSPLHF. This sequence joins TRBV29-1 and TRBJ1-6, with TRBD1 matching over 9 bases. Germline trimming cut 6 bases from V and 5 bases from J; bases unmatched to any gene: 5. Germline loops: CDR1 SQVTM, CDR2 ANQGSEA. The CDR3 length is 14 residues.

The sample holds a few counts of this clonotype. The chain recombines TRBV7-6 with TRBJ2-3, with a possible D match to TRBD2 (5 bases). The CDR3 has 16 amino acids. Germline loops: CDR1 SGHVS, CDR2 FNYEAQ. V was trimmed by 1 base and J by 0 bases, leaving 11 bases between them. Here the CDR3 reads CASSLDFSVSTDTQYF. The CDR3 DNA follows: TGTGCCAGCAGCTTAGATTTTAGCGTGAGCACAGATACGCAGTATTTT. Supplemented by reference TRBV7-6 and TRBJ2-3, the full variable domain reads GAGVSQSPRYKVTKRGQDVALRCDPISGHVSLYWYRQALGQGPEFLTYFNYEAQQDKSGLPNDRFSAERPEGSISTLTIQRTEQRDSAMYRCASSLDFSVSTDTQYFGPGTRLTVL.

The CDR3 DNA is TGTGCCAGCAGCAAGGGGACAGGCTATGGCTACACCTTC. Translating gives CASSKGTGYGYTF. The genes are TRBV7-2 and TRBJ1-2; TRBD1 matches 8 bases. CDR1 SGHTA and CDR2 FQGNSA come from the germline V gene. This CDR3 is built from 13 residues. The trim removed 5 bases at V and 4 bases at J, leaving 3 bases unmatched.

The chain is built from TRBV6-6 and TRBJ2-7, with D possibly TRBD2 on 7 matching bases. The J call may be in error: the DNA end matches TRBJ2-5 better. The CDR3 is 17 residues long. Germline V gene lookup returns CDR1 MNHNY and CDR2 SVGAGI (reference sequence). The CDR3 protein is CASSYSYRGGYQETQYF. In nucleotides, the CDR3 is TGTGCCAGCAGTTACTCGTATAGGGGGGGGTACCAAGAGACCCAGTACTTC.